This T cell receptor beta chain was found in a study of blood T cell repertoires in COVID-19. Looking at the study overall: There were acute and convalescent COVID-19 samples, and they came from the United States, Italy and Spain.

The junction had 3 bases not matched to a gene; V was cut back by 5 bases and J by 0 bases. This CDR3 is built from 15 residues. The germline V gene has CDR1 SGHTA and CDR2 FQGNSA. Authors' data handling: How many nucleated cells were present was estimated from reference gene primer amplification. Measured with immunoSEQ multiplex PCR; TCRdb has only the in-frame clones, and not every one. V and J calls and clone size are copied from that table; D and trimming were computed from the DNA. The sample consists of 110,000 to 150,000 clones, more than 75% of them appearing once. This receptor was taken from a woman aged 45-59 years who had recovered from COVID-19. Sequenced: PBMCs or T cells enriched from blood (not recorded which). The chain combines TRBV7-2 with TRBJ1-4; 7 bases line up with TRBD1. CDR3 coding DNA: TGTGCCAGCAGCGTAGACAGGGCAACTAATGAAAAACTGTTTTTT. Translation: CASSVDRATNEKLFF.